This T cell receptor beta chain was found in a study of CD8+ T cells in alopecia areata. Study-level points and caveats: Unlike in mice, where it was clearer, TCR sharing across patients was less clear, possibly HLA-related.

Treatment reported: oral pan-JAK inhibitor, 5-10 mg twice daily. The investigators collected lesional scalp punch biopsies and peripheral blood from alopecia areata patients. T lymphocytes (CD4+ and CD8+) were sorted from PBMCs. RNA extraction was followed by reverse transcription into cDNA, which acted as the sequencing template. Libraries were prepared by immunoSEQ multiplex PCR; TCRdb keeps only in-frame clonotypes and omits some of them. Of about 190,000 clones listed, roughly 53% are singletons. CDR3 length equals 11 residues. CDR1 is SNHLY, CDR2 FYNNEI, per germline. The V end lost 8 bases, the J end lost 4 bases, and 6 bases lay between the germline ends. On this clone itself: Its antigen is unidentified.

The sample in question was CD8+ T cells sorted from blood, obtained at week 24, from a patient treated with tofacitinib. The chain couples TRBV2 to TRBJ2-1, with D uncertain. This clonotype originated in a human donor with alopecia areata. CDR3: CASLLYNEQFF. DNA of the CDR3: TGTGCCAGCTTACTATACAATGAGCAGTTCTTC.